This T cell receptor (beta chain) stems from a study of T cells after yellow fever vaccination. Notes on the study in general: Once the booster was given, most primary-vaccination clones reappeared, at around 95% for CD4 and approximately 88% for CD8.

The ends were cut back, 0 bases at V and 7 bases at J, with 14 bases in the middle. Germline V gene lookup returns CDR1 SGDLS and CDR2 YYNGEE. This CDR3 region has 15 residues. This clonotype appeared a few times. What it recognizes is unknown. As TCR cDNA was made by 5'RACE template switching, a universal primer site and UMIs were added. TCRdb re-derived calls from the 5' RACE reads in MiXCR, one entry per CDR3 protein. Among a few hundred thousand distinct CDR3 sequences listed, 6.8% were seen once. The source was PBMCs, collected about 41 days after the first yellow fever vaccination. The receptor was derived from a man between 18 and 29 years old who received the YFV17D yellow fever vaccine. This chain connects TRBV9 to TRBJ2-1; D not resolved. The CDR3 sequence is CASSVDNSAKNEQFF. In DNA, the CDR3 is TGTGCCAGCAGCGTAGACAACTCCGCGAAGAATGAGCAGTTCTTC.